The T cell receptor beta chain described here comes from a study of OX40 agonist ivuxolimab in advanced cancers. Study information: Patients were infused with ivuxolimab every 2 weeks at 0.01 to 10 mg/kg. Patients in dose escalation had liver, melanoma, kidney or head and neck cancers.

This CDR3 region has 16 residues. Unmatched junction bases numbered 14, after V lost 5 bases and J lost 6 bases. CDR1 and CDR2 (germline): SNHLY, FYNNEI. Profiling relied on immunoSEQ multiplex PCR, and the TCRdb table lists in-frame clones only, not all of them. The sample has fewer than 85,000 clones; more than 80% are singletons. The material sequenced was CD4+ or CD8+ T cells sorted from blood, taken in a trial of the OX40 agonist ivuxolimab. The receptor was isolated from an adult with an advanced solid tumor such as melanoma, head and neck, liver or kidney cancer. V is TRBV2 and J is TRBJ2-7; 9 bases align to TRBD1. CDR3 residues: CASSRFKGTGRGEQYF. For the CDR3, the DNA is TGTGCCAGCAGTAGATTTAAAGGGACAGGGCGCGGCGAGCAGTACTTC.